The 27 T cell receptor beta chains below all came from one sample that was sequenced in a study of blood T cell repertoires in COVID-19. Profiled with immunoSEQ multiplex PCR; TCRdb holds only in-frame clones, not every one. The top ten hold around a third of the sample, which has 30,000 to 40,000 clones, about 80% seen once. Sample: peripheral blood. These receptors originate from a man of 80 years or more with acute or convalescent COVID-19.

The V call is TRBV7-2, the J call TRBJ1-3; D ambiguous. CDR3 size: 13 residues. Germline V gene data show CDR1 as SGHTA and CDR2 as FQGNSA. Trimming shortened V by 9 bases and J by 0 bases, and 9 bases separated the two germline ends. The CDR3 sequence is CASRALSGNTIYF. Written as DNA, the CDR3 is TGTGCCAGTAGAGCCCTCTCTGGAAACACCATATATTTT.

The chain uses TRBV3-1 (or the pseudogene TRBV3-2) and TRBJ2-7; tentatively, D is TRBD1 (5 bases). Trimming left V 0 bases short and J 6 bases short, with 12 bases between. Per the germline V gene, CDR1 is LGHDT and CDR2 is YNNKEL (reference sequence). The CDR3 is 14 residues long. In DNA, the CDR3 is TGTGCCAGCAGCCAAGAAAGGACATCCGGCGAGCAGTACTTC. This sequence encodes CASSQERTSGEQYF.

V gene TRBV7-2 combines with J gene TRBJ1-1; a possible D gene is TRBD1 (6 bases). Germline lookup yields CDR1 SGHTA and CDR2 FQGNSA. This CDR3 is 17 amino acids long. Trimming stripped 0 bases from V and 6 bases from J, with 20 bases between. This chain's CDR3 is CASSLAGSTGIGSEAFF. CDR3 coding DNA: TGTGCCAGCAGCTTAGCAGGTTCTACAGGGATAGGTTCTGAAGCTTTCTTT.

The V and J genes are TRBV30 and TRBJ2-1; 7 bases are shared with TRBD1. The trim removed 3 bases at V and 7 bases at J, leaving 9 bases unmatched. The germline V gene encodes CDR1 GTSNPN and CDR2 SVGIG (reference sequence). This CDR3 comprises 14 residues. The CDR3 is CAWSPDRVGNEQFF. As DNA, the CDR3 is TGTGCCTGGAGCCCAGACAGGGTAGGGAATGAGCAGTTCTTC.

The CDR3 nucleotides read TGTGCCAGCAGTTTCTGGGGGAGGACCGGGGAGCTGTTTTTT. Its translation: CASSFWGRTGELFF. The V and J genes are TRBV27 and TRBJ2-2; D might be TRBD2 (6 bases). Germline lookup yields CDR1 MNHEY and CDR2 SMNVEV (reference sequence). CDR3 length: 14 amino acids. Trimming removed 3 bases from V and 5 bases from J, with 10 bases in between.

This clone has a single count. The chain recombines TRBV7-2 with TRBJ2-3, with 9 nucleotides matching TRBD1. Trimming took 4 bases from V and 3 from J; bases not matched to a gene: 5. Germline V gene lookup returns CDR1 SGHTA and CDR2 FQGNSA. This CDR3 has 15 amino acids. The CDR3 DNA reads TGTGCCAGCAGCTACAGGGGGCGCTGGACAGATACGCAGTATTTT. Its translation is CASSYRGRWTDTQYF.

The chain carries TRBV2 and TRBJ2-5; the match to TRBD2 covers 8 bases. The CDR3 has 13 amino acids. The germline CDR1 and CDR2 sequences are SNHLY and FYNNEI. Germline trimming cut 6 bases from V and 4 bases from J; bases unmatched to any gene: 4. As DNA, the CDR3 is TGTGCCAGCAGCGGGGGGGGTGGAGAGACCCAGTACTTC. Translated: CASSGGGGETQYF.

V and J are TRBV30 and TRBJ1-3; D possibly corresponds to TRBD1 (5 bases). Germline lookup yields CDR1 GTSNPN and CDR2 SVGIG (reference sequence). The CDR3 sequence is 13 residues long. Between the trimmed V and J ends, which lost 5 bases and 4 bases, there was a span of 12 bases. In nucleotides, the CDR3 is TGTGCCTGGGCCAGGGATGCAGGAAACACCATATATTTT. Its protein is CAWARDAGNTIYF.

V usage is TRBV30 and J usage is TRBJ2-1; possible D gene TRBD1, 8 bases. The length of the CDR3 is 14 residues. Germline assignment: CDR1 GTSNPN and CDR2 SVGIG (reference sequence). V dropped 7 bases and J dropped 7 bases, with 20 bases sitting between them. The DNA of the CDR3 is TGTGCCTACTACAGGGGGGAGGGTCGAAATGAGCAGTTCTTC. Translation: CAYYRGEGRNEQFF.

The CDR3 nucleotides are TGTGCCAGCAGCTTCGTAAACAATGAGCAGTTCTTC. It encodes CASSFVNNEQFF. The V gene is TRBV7-2, the J gene TRBJ2-1; D not certain. This CDR3 region has 12 residues. V dropped 3 bases and J dropped 5 bases, with 5 bases sitting between them. CDR1 and CDR2 from the germline V gene are SGHTA and FQGNSA.

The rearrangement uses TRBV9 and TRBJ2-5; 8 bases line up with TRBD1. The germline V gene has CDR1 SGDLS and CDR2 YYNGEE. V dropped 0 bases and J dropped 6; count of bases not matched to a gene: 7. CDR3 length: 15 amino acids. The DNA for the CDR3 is TGTGCCAGCAGCGTAGAGGCAGGGGGCATAAAGACCCAGTACTTC. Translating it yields CASSVEAGGIKTQYF.

CDR3 protein: CASRGRYNEQFF. CDR3 DNA: TGTGCCAGCAGGGGGCGATACAATGAGCAGTTCTTC. The chain links TRBV19 to TRBJ2-1; 8 bases line up with TRBD1. This CDR3 is built from 12 residues. V shed 9 bases, J shed 4 bases, and the junction held 2 bases outside the gene matches. Germline CDR1 reads LNHDA; CDR2 reads SQIVND (reference sequence).

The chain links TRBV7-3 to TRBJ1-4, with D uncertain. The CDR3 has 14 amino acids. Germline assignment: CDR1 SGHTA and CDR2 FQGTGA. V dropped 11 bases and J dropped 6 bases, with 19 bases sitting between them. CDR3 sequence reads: CAGAQRRGDEKLFF. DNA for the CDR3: TGTGCCGGAGCCCAACGACGGGGTGATGAAAAACTGTTTTTT.

The CDR3 is CASSLVGSSYNEQFF. In nucleotides, the CDR3 is TGTGCCAGCAGCTTAGTCGGGAGCTCCTACAATGAGCAGTTCTTC. The chain employs TRBV7-3 and TRBJ2-1, with a weak D call TRBD2 (6 bases). The CDR3 length is 15 residues. V dropped 2 bases and J dropped 0 bases, with 8 bases sitting between them. Germline CDR1 reads SGHTA; CDR2 reads FQGTGA.

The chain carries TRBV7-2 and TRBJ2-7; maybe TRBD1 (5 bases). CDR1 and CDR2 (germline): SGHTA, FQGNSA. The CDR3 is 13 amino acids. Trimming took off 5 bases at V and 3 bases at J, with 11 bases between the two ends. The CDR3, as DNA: TGTGCCAGCAGCATAGACCAGGGCTACGAGCAGTACTTC. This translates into CASSIDQGYEQYF.

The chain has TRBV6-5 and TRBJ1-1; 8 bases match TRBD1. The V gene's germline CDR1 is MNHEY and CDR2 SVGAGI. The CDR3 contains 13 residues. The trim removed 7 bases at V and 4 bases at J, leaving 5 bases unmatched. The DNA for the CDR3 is TGTGCCAGCAACCTCCAGGGGGCCACTGAAGCTTTCTTT. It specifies CASNLQGATEAFF.

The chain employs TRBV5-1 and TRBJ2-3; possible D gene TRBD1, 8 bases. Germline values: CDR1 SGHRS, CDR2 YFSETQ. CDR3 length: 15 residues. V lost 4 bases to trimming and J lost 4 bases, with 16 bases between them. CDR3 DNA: TGCGCCAGCAGCGCAACAGGGGGGGGCCCAGATACGCAGTATTTT. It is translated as CASSATGGGPDTQYF.

CDR3 sequence (DNA): TGTGCCAGCAGCTTACTAGCGGGAGGTAGCATCAGTTCTCGGGAGCAGTTCTTC. Its translation is CASSLLAGGSISSREQFF. This chain uses TRBV7-9 with TRBJ2-1; 11 nucleotides align to TRBD2. The CDR3 consists of 18 residues. Trimming at V came to 2 bases and at J to 10 bases, leaving 16 bases not matched to a gene. The germline gives CDR1 SEHNR, CDR2 FQNEAQ (reference sequence).

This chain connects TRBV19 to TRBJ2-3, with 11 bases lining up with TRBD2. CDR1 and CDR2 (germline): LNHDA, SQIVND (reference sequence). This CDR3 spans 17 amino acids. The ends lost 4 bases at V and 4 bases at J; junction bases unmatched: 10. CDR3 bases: TGTGCCAGTAGTACGGGGGCGGGACTAGCGGCCTCAGATACGCAGTATTTT. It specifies CASSTGAGLAASDTQYF.

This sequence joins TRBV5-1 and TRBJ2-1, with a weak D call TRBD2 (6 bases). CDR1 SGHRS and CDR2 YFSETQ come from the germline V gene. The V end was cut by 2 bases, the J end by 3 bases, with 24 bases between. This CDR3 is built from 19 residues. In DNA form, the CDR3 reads TGCGCCAGCAGCTTCAAAACCCGCGGAGGGGTTCTGAGCTACAATGAGCAGTTCTTC. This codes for CASSFKTRGGVLSYNEQFF.

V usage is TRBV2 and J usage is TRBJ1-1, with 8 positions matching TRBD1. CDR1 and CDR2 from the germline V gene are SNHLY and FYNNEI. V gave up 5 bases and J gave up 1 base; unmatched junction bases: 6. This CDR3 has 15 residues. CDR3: CASSPFQGANTEAFF. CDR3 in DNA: TGTGCCAGCAGTCCCTTTCAGGGGGCGAACACTGAAGCTTTCTTT.

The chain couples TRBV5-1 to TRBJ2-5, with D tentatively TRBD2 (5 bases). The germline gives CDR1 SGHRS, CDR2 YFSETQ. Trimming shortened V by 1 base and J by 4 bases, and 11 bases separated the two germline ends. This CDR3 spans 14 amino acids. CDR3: CASSLSTGRETQYF. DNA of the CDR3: TGCGCCAGCAGCTTGTCCACGGGGAGAGAGACCCAGTACTTC.

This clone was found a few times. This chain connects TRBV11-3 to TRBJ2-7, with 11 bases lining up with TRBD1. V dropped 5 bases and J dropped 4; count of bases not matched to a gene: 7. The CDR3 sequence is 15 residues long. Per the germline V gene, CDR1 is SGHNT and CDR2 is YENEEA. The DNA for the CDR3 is TGTGCCAGCAGCCCCGGCGGGACAGGGGGTTACGAGCAGTACTTC. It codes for CASSPGGTGGYEQYF.

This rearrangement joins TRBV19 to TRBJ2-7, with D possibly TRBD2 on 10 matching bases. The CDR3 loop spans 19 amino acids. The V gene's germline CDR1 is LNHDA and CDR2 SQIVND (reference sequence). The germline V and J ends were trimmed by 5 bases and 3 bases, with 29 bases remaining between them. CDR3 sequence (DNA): TGTGCCAGTAGTGCCGGGACAGGGCCCCTAGCGGGAGTGCGCTACGAGCAGTACTTC. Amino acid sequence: CASSAGTGPLAGVRYEQYF.

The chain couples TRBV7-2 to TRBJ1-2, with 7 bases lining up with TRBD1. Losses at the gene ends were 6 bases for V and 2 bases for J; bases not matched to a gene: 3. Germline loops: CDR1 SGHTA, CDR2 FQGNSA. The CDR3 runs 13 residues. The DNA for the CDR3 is TGTGCCAGCAGTCAGGACAGGAACTATGGCTACACCTTC. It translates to CASSQDRNYGYTF.

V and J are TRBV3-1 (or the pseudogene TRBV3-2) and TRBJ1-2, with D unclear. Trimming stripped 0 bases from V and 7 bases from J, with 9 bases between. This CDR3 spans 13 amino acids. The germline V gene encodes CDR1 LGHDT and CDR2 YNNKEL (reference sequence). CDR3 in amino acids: CASSQDHVGGYTF. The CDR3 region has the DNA TGTGCCAGCAGCCAAGATCATGTCGGTGGCTACACCTTC.

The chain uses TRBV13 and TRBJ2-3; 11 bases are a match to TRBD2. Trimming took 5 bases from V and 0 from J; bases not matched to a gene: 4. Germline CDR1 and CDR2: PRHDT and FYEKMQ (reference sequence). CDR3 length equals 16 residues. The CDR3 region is CASSPRTSGSTDTQYF. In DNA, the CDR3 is TGTGCCAGCAGCCCGCGGACTAGCGGGAGCACAGATACGCAGTATTTT.